This is a list of T cell receptor beta chains from one sample in a study of blood T cells in healthy people across ages. Each CDR3 protein is one row after TCRdb ran MiXCR on the 5' RACE reads. The sample carries around 800,000 distinct CDR3 sequences, around 50% recorded once. Sequenced: blood. The source of these receptors is a man older than 75 in good health. Each CDR3 is given with its conserved first and last residue. D genes are given only for firm matches. Clone size, where shown, is once, few, many, or a class for clones that have expanded.

J,D,V,size,DNA,CDR3
TRBJ1-6,-,TRBV28,-,TGTGCCAGCAGTTTGCGACGGACCGAGAATTCACCCCTCCACTTT,CASSLRRTENSPLHF
TRBJ2-3,TRBD2,TRBV29-1,-,TGCAGCGGGTACGGGACTAGGCTCACAGATACGCAGTATTTT,CSGYGTRLTDTQYF
TRBJ2-7,-,TRBV20-1,few,TGCAGTGCTAGAGAGGAGGGAGAGATCAACGAGCAGTACTTC,CSAREEGEINEQYF
TRBJ2-7,TRBD2,TRBV4-3,many,TGCGCCCCTGAGCGGGAGAGCTCCTACGAGCAGTACTTC,CAPERESSYEQYF
TRBJ2-7,-,TRBV29-1,-,TGCAGCGGGGACGCTCGGGCGGGGAGCTCCTACGAGCAGTACTTC,CSGDARAGSSYEQYF
TRBJ2-5,TRBD1,TRBV20-1,few,TGCAGTGCTAGAGATCACTACGCTGTATCCGGGACAGGGGATTCGGAGACCCAGTACTTC,CSARDHYAVSGTGDSETQYF
TRBJ2-1,TRBD1,TRBV29-1,-,TGCAGCGTCCTCGGGACAGGGACCTACAATGAGCAGTTCTTC,CSVLGTGTYNEQFF
TRBJ2-1,TRBD2,TRBV29-1,-,TGCAGCGTTGCAGTGGCGGGAGGGAATGAGCAGTTCTTC,CSVAVAGGNEQFF
TRBJ1-2,-,TRBV7-2,few,TGTGCCAGCAGCTTGCGTCCAGATGGGTTTTATGGCTACACCTTC,CASSLRPDGFYGYTF
TRBJ1-4,TRBD1,TRBV29-1,few,TGCAGCGTTGCAGGGGGGGGAGAGGAAAAACTGTTTTTT,CSVAGGGEEKLFF
TRBJ2-5,-,TRBV6-2/TRBV6-3,-,TGTGCCAGCAGTTACCCACGGGGCACCCTCCAAGAGACCCAGTACTTC,CASSYPRGTLQETQYF
TRBJ2-7,-,TRBV5-1,-,TGCGCCAGCAAGCGGAACACCCAGAATGAATACGAGCAGTACTTC,CASKRNTQNEYEQYF
TRBJ1-5,-,TRBV6-6,-,TGTGCCAGCAGAGAAGGGAACAATCAGCCCCAGCATTTT,CASREGNNQPQHF
TRBJ2-5,TRBD2,TRBV29-1,-,TGCAGCGTTGAAGCAGTGGAGGGGCGGGGGATCCAAGAGACCCAGTACTTC,CSVEAVEGRGIQETQYF
TRBJ2-7,TRBD1,TRBV5-1,many,TGCGCCAGCAGTTATACAGGGGACGGGTCCTACGAGCAGTACTTC,CASSYTGDGSYEQYF
TRBJ2-1,TRBD2,TRBV4-1,-,TGCGCCAGCAGCCAAAGACTAGCGGCCAACCCTGATGAGCAGTTCTTC,CASSQRLAANPDEQFF
TRBJ2-7,TRBD2,TRBV5-1,few,TGCGCCAGCAGCTTGGCTGGGACTAGGGTAGAGGAGCAGTACTTC,CASSLAGTRVEEQYF
TRBJ2-3,-,TRBV20-1,-,TGCAGTGCTAGAGATCTTGCGACTAGTTCTGTAGATACGCAGTATTTT,CSARDLATSSVDTQYF
TRBJ2-5,-,TRBV29-1,-,TGCAGCGTCGTGACTAACCGGGAAGAGACCCAGTACTTC,CSVVTNREETQYF
TRBJ2-7,-,TRBV5-5,few,TGTGCCAGCTCCCTGGGAGGAGGACAGCTCTCCTACGAGCAGTACTTC,CASSLGGGQLSYEQYF
TRBJ2-1,TRBD1,TRBV20-1,-,TGCAGTGCTACGCCGGGACAGTCCTACAATGAGCAGTTCTTC,CSATPGQSYNEQFF
TRBJ2-3,-,TRBV7-2,few,TGTGCCAGCAGCGTGCCGGCCACAGATACGCAGTATTTT,CASSVPATDTQYF
TRBJ2-1,-,TRBV12-3/TRBV12-4,-,TGTGCCAGCAGTTTTGTTGAGCAGTTCTTC,CASSFVEQFF
TRBJ2-1,-,TRBV7-3,few,TGTGCCAGCAGCGTTCGACGGTACAATGAGCAGTTCTTC,CASSVRRYNEQFF
TRBJ2-3,TRBD2,TRBV12-3/TRBV12-4,many,TGTGCCAGCAGTCGACTAGCGGGAAACACAGATACGCAGTATTTT,CASSRLAGNTDTQYF
TRBJ2-1,-,TRBV6-2/TRBV6-3,once,TGTGCCAGCAGGACTAGGACTATTCATGAGCAGTTCTTC,CASRTRTIHEQFF
TRBJ1-2,-,TRBV28,-,TGTGCCAGCAGTGCGAGCTCGGCTAACTATGGCTACACCTTC,CASSASSANYGYTF
TRBJ1-1,TRBD1,TRBV5-1,-,TGCGCCAGCAGTTACCAGACCGGGACAGAGAACACTGAAGCTTTCTTT,CASSYQTGTENTEAFF
TRBJ2-6,-,TRBV4-3,few,TGCGCCAGCAGCCAAGATCTACAGTCTGGGGCCAACGTCCTGACTTTC,CASSQDLQSGANVLTF
TRBJ1-5,TRBD1,TRBV6-5,-,TGTGCCAGCAGTTCGGGACAGTATAGCAATCAGCCCCAGCATTTT,CASSSGQYSNQPQHF
TRBJ2-7,-,TRBV12-3/TRBV12-4,-,TGTGCCAGCAGTCCCCGCCTAGCGCCCTACGAGCAGTACTTC,CASSPRLAPYEQYF
TRBJ2-7,-,TRBV6-1,-,TGTGCCAGCAGAGGTCCGCTCAGTGTGTGGGAGCAGTACTTC,CASRGPLSVWEQYF
TRBJ2-1,-,TRBV20-1,-,TGCAGTGCTAGGCGGTCCAGCAATGAGCAGTTCTTC,CSARRSSNEQFF
TRBJ1-1,TRBD1,TRBV7-9,-,TGTGCCAGCAGCGACAGGGGCACTATTATGAACACTGAAGCTTTCTTT,CASSDRGTIMNTEAFF
TRBJ2-3,-,TRBV11-2,-,TGTGCCAGCAGCTTATTTGGCGTTAGCACAGATACGCAGTATTTT,CASSLFGVSTDTQYF
TRBJ2-7,TRBD2,TRBV3-1,-,TGTGCCAGCCTTCAGGCGGGAGGTGCACGGGGGGTCCAGTACTTC,CASLQAGGARGVQYF
TRBJ2-7,-,TRBV7-9,-,TGTGCCAGCAGCCGGGTTGTCGAGCAGTACTTC,CASSRVVEQYF
TRBJ2-4,TRBD1,TRBV28,-,TGTGCCGTTACTTTCGGGACAGGGGGGAACATTCAGTACTTC,CAVTFGTGGNIQYF
TRBJ2-3,-,TRBV5-1,-,TGCGCCAGCAGCTTGGATAGGACGAGCACAGATACGCAGTATTTT,CASSLDRTSTDTQYF
TRBJ2-7,-,TRBV3-1,once,TGTGCCAGCAGCAACCCAGGGGAGCAGTACTTC,CASSNPGEQYF
TRBJ2-5,-,TRBV6-6,-,TGTGCCAGCAGTCCCACAGGGAAAGAGACCCAGTACTTC,CASSPTGKETQYF
TRBJ2-3,TRBD1,TRBV6-2/TRBV6-3,few,TGTGCCAGCAGACCATGGGGACAGTCCACAGATACGCAGTATTTT,CASRPWGQSTDTQYF
TRBJ2-2,-,TRBV4-1,-,TGCGCCAGCAGCCAAGAAGGGGAGCGCACCGGGGAGCTGTTTTTT,CASSQEGERTGELFF
TRBJ2-7,TRBD2,TRBV6-5,-,TGTGCCAGCACCGGAGCGGGGTGGTCCTACAATGGGCAGTACTTC,CASTGAGWSYNGQYF
TRBJ2-2,TRBD1,TRBV5-1,-,TGCGCCAGCAGCCCCGGGACAGGACCCACCGGGGAGCTGTTTTTT,CASSPGTGPTGELFF
TRBJ2-1,-,TRBV12-3/TRBV12-4,-,TGTGCCAGCAGTCCGACGTGGGGCAATGAGCAGTTCTTC,CASSPTWGNEQFF
TRBJ2-5,-,TRBV6-4,few,TGTGCCAGCAGTGACTCGTCCCCACAAGAGACCCAGTACTTC,CASSDSSPQETQYF
TRBJ2-1,TRBD2,TRBV28,-,TGTGCCAGCAGTTTATCACTAGCGGGAGGGCTCTCCTACAATGAGCAGTTCTTC,CASSLSLAGGLSYNEQFF
TRBJ2-3,-,TRBV9,-,TGTGCCAGCAGCCCCCAGCACTCGAAGGGCTCAGATACGCAGTATTTT,CASSPQHSKGSDTQYF